A single sample is the source of the 27 T cell receptor beta chains below, sequenced in a study of T cell repertoires in cytomegalovirus infection. TCRdb analysed the reads with MiXCR anew, one entry per CDR3 protein. This sample has about 700,000 distinct CDR3 sequences; around 32% occur once, and the top ten carry 18%. These receptors are not linked to any known antigen. The source material was cultured PBMCs, sampled from culture after CMV antigen stimulation. The receptors were gathered from a human donor in good health (CMV status not recorded). Some clones in this sample may be carry-over from other donors' samples.

The chain is built from TRBV7-6 and TRBJ1-1; D possibly corresponds to TRBD1 (5 bases). Trimming took 4 bases from V and 2 from J, leaving 14 bases between them. This CDR3 region has 15 residues. CDR1 and CDR2 (germline): SGHVS, FNYEAQ. Here the CDR3 reads CASSSLSGGNTEAFF. The CDR3 DNA follows: TGTGCCAGCAGCTCCCTTTCGGGGGGAAACACTGAAGCTTTCTTT.

V gene TRBV7-9 combines with J gene TRBJ1-1; tentative D call: TRBD1 (5 bases). V was pared by 4 bases and J by 7 bases, with 19 bases between. The CDR3 sequence is 15 residues long. In germline, CDR1 is SEHNR, CDR2 FQNEAQ (reference sequence). The CDR3 spells CASSSWGPKPNEAFF. In nucleotides, the CDR3 is TGTGCCAGCAGCTCCTGGGGCCCTAAACCCAATGAAGCTTTCTTT.

The chain recombines TRBV29-1 with TRBJ2-2, with 7 nucleotides matching TRBD1. CDR3 length: 12 residues. Germline CDR1 and CDR2: SQVTM and ANQGSEA. Trimming cost V 5 bases and J 6 bases; bases outside gene matches: 3. The CDR3 is CSVKGAAGELFF. The CDR3 DNA follows: TGCAGCGTTAAGGGGGCCGCCGGGGAGCTGTTTTTT.

The V gene is TRBV4-3, the J gene TRBJ2-2; TRBD2 agrees at 7 bases. The CDR3 covers 15 residues. V gave up 4 bases and J gave up 2 bases; unmatched junction bases: 4. Germline lookup yields CDR1 LGHNA and CDR2 YSLEER. CDR3 coding DNA: TGCGCCAGCAGCCCCGGGACTACTAACACCGGGGAGCTGTTTTTT. Amino acids: CASSPGTTNTGELFF.

The chain carries TRBV4-1 and TRBJ1-1; possibly TRBD1 for D (5 bases). Germline CDR1 reads MGHRA; CDR2 reads YSYEKL. The CDR3 totals 16 residues. Deletions cut 2 bases from V and 7 bases from J, with 20 bases between. The chain's CDR3 is CASSQPTRGARDEAFF. In nucleotides, the CDR3 is TGCGCCAGCAGCCAACCAACTAGAGGGGCGCGGGATGAAGCTTTCTTT.

The V and J genes are TRBV4-1 and TRBJ2-3; 8 bases align to TRBD2. Germline CDR1 is MGHRA and CDR2 is YSYEKL. This CDR3 is 18 amino acids long. V lost 2 bases and J lost 3; bases outside the gene matches: 13. The CDR3 region is CASSQLGRTGGNTDTQYF. The CDR3 DNA sequence: TGCGCCAGCAGCCAATTAGGGAGGACGGGAGGGAATACAGATACGCAGTATTTT.

This clonotype was observed at least ten times. The chain links TRBV6-1 to TRBJ1-5; D perhaps matches TRBD1 (6 bases). There are 16 residues in the CDR3. Germline CDR1 MNHNS, CDR2 SASEGT. The V end was cut by 8 bases, the J end by 9 bases, with 26 bases between. The CDR3 region is CASHLSRRDTHWPQHF. Written as DNA, the CDR3 is TGTGCCAGCCACCTTTCGCGGCGGGACACCCATTGGCCCCAGCATTTT.

The genes are TRBV7-2 and TRBJ2-7; 9 nucleotides agree with TRBD1. V was pared by 2 bases and J by 3 bases, with 8 bases of the junction left unmatched. The CDR3 runs to 16 residues. Germline loops: CDR1 SGHTA, CDR2 FQGNSA. CDR3 sequence: CASSLKAGDRVYEQYF. In DNA, the CDR3 is TGTGCCAGCAGCTTAAAAGCAGGGGACAGGGTCTACGAGCAGTACTTC.

This clonotype was detected a few times. The V call is TRBV7-2, the J call TRBJ2-1; tentatively, D is TRBD1 (6 bases). V was trimmed by 5 bases and J by 7 bases, leaving 15 bases between them. The CDR3 has 14 residues. Germline V gives CDR1 SGHTA, CDR2 FQGNSA. The CDR3, as DNA: TGTGCCAGCAGCCGTATCCAGGGGAGAAATGAGCAGTTCTTC. This sequence encodes CASSRIQGRNEQFF.

This clonotype turned up a few times. This chain uses TRBV7-8 with TRBJ1-1, with 12 bases fitting TRBD1. The length of the CDR3 is 16 residues. The germline gives CDR1 SGHVS, CDR2 FQNEAQ. Germline trimming cut 5 bases from V and 4 bases from J; bases unmatched to any gene: 8. In DNA form, the CDR3 reads TGTGCCAGCAGCCCTGGGACAGGGGGCTCGGGCACTGAAGCTTTCTTT. Translated: CASSPGTGGSGTEAFF.

The chain's CDR3 is CASSQDPLAPDTQYF. Here the CDR3 DNA reads TGCGCCAGCAGCCAAGATCCCCTGGCCCCAGATACGCAGTATTTT. The rearrangement joins TRBV4-1 to TRBJ2-3; D is unclear. From germline, CDR1 is MGHRA and CDR2 YSYEKL. This CDR3 spans 15 amino acids. Trimming took off 0 bases at V and 4 bases at J, with 11 bases between the two ends.

The V gene is TRBV5-4, the J gene TRBJ1-1; 11 positions match TRBD1. Germline values: CDR1 SGHNT, CDR2 YYREEE (reference sequence). V shed 1 base, J shed 9 bases, and the junction held 5 bases outside the gene matches. This CDR3 region has 14 residues. The CDR3 loop reads CASSLKGQGDKAFF. The CDR3 region has the DNA TGTGCCAGCAGCTTGAAGGGACAGGGGGACAAAGCTTTCTTT.

This clonotype showed up many times. The chain employs TRBV7-9 and TRBJ2-2; the match to TRBD2 covers 7 bases. V trimming: 5 bases; J trimming: 4 bases; junction bases outside the gene matches: 4. Germline V gives CDR1 SEHNR, CDR2 FQNEAQ (reference sequence). CDR3 length: 14 amino acids. CDR3 loop: CASSRGLSTGELFF. Here the CDR3 DNA reads TGTGCCAGCAGCAGGGGACTATCCACCGGGGAGCTGTTTTTT.

This clonotype was recorded a few times. V usage is TRBV15 and J usage is TRBJ2-5; D gene unclear. The germline V and J ends were trimmed by 3 bases and 2 bases, with 13 bases remaining between them. The CDR3 totals 15 residues. Per germline, CDR1 LNHNV and CDR2 YYDKDF (reference sequence). CDR3 protein: CATSRQQRAQETQYF. The CDR3 nucleotides are TGTGCCACCAGCAGGCAACAGCGAGCACAAGAGACCCAGTACTTC.

V usage is TRBV6-6 and J usage is TRBJ2-2; possible D gene TRBD1, 6 bases. Germline assignment: CDR1 MNHNY and CDR2 SVGAGI (reference sequence). There are 13 residues in the CDR3. Deletions cut 7 bases from V and 7 bases from J, with 13 bases between. The CDR3 DNA is TGTGCCAGCACGATTACAGGGATCGGGGAGCTGTTTTTT. Translated: CASTITGIGELFF.

This clonotype was seen only a few times. This sequence joins TRBV12-3 or TRBV12-4 and TRBJ1-6, with a weak D call TRBD1 (6 bases). Trimming stripped 6 bases from V and 3 bases from J, with 12 bases between. CDR3 length: 15 amino acids. The DNA of the CDR3 is TGTGCCAGCAGGACTACAGGGCGCTATAATTCACCCCTCCACTTT. It encodes CASRTTGRYNSPLHF.

This chain uses TRBV4-2 with TRBJ1-3; tentative D call: TRBD1 (6 bases). V shed 5 bases and J shed 4 bases, with 9 bases lying between them. The germline V gene has CDR1 LGHNA and CDR2 YNFKEQ. CDR3 size: 13 residues. Written as DNA, the CDR3 is TGTGCCAGCAGCGAGGGGGGCGGAAACACCATATATTTT. Protein: CASSEGGGNTIYF.

This clonotype was seen a few times. The rearrangement uses TRBV12-3 or TRBV12-4 and TRBJ1-3; D unresolved. V was clipped by 2 bases and J by 2 bases, with 10 bases between them. CDR3 length equals 15 residues. CDR3 sequence reads: CASSLLGPAGNTIYF. In DNA, the CDR3 is TGTGCCAGCAGTTTATTGGGTCCTGCTGGAAACACCATATATTTT.

This clonotype was counted at least ten times. The chain couples TRBV7-2 to TRBJ2-3; D call uncertain. Germline V CDR1 and CDR2: SGHTA, FQGNSA. The CDR3 has 14 residues. V lost 5 bases and J 6 bases, leaving 15 bases between the germline ends. Written as DNA, the CDR3 is TGTGCCAGCAGCCTCGTGGGCGCTGCTGATACGCAGTATTTT. It specifies CASSLVGAADTQYF.

This clonotype occurred a few times. The V and J genes are TRBV6-2 or TRBV6-3 and TRBJ2-4; D is tentatively TRBD1 or TRBD2 (6 bases each). The germline V gene has CDR1 MNHEY and CDR2 SVGEGT. This CDR3 spans 14 amino acids. V lost 7 bases and J lost 2, with 12 bases in between. The CDR3 DNA is TGTGCCAGCAACCAAGGGGGGTCCAAAAACATTCAGTACTTC. It is translated as CASNQGGSKNIQYF.

This chain joins TRBV4-3 and TRBJ1-2, with D possibly matching TRBD1 (6 bases). Trimming stripped 1 base from V and 6 bases from J, with 6 bases between. The CDR3 runs 12 residues. Germline V lookup: CDR1 LGHNA, CDR2 YSLEER. The CDR3 nucleotides read TGCGCCAGCAGCCAAGGGGGGCATGGCTACACCTTC. Translating it yields CASSQGGHGYTF.

The sample holds a few counts of this clonotype. J is TRBJ1-4 and V is TRBV12-5, with 7 bases lining up with TRBD1. The CDR3 covers 17 residues. CDR1 is LGHNT and CDR2 is FRNRAP in the germline V gene. V lost 7 bases and J lost 3; bases outside the gene matches: 14. The CDR3 region is CASAPGAWGTANEKLFF. CDR3 DNA: TGTGCTAGTGCCCCCGGCGCATGGGGGACAGCTAATGAAAAACTGTTTTTT.

The V and J genes are TRBV12-3 or TRBV12-4 and TRBJ1-5; perhaps TRBD1 as D (6 bases). V was pared by 4 bases and J by 0 bases, with 10 bases between. There are 15 residues in the CDR3. This chain's CDR3 is CASSSGDISNQPQHF. The CDR3 DNA reads as TGTGCCAGCAGTTCAGGGGACATTAGCAATCAGCCCCAGCATTTT.

For the CDR3, the DNA is TGTGCCAGCACTATCCTAGCGTCCCAACGAAATGAGCAGTTCTTC. Residues: CASTILASQRNEQFF. This sequence joins TRBV12-3 or TRBV12-4 and TRBJ2-1; D possibly corresponds to TRBD2 (6 bases). The V end was cut by 7 bases, the J end by 7 bases, with 20 bases between. CDR3 length equals 15 residues.

This sequence joins TRBV20-1 and TRBJ1-1, with D unclear. V lost 1 base to trimming and J lost 2 bases, with 11 bases between them. Germline CDR1 DFQATT, CDR2 SNEGSKA (reference sequence). The CDR3 is made up of 14 amino acids. The CDR3 sequence is CSARVKLGNTEAFF. CDR3 in DNA: TGCAGTGCTAGAGTCAAGCTCGGAAACACTGAAGCTTTCTTT.

The CDR3 DNA reads as TGTGCCAGCAGGACCACCGGGACTAGCTACGAGCAGTACTTC. This encodes CASRTTGTSYEQYF. The V and J genes are TRBV6-8 and TRBJ2-7; TRBD2 aligns across 8 bases. Germline V gene lookup returns CDR1 MNHGY and CDR2 SAAAGT. The V segment lost 6 bases and the J segment 3 bases; nucleotides outside the gene matches: 7. The CDR3 is made up of 14 amino acids.

This clonotype was seen many times. This chain uses TRBV7-2 with TRBJ2-7, with 7 bases aligning to TRBD1. The trim removed 3 bases at V and 2 bases at J, leaving 4 bases unmatched. This CDR3 is built from 14 residues. Germline loops: CDR1 SGHTA, CDR2 FQGNSA. DNA for the CDR3: TGTGCCAGCAGCTTCAGGGGGTACACCTACGAGCAGTACTTC. Amino acid sequence: CASSFRGYTYEQYF.